What follows are 10 T cell receptor beta chains derived from one specimen sequenced in a study of T cells in Graves' hyperthyroidism and ophthalmopathy. TCR beta CDR3 regions were amplified from RNA. HTBI primers were used for first-round RT-PCR of the TCR CDR3. TCRdb recomputed calls from the multiplex PCR reads with MiXCR, one row per CDR3 protein. The sample includes about 600,000 distinct CDR3 sequences, approximately 15% of them seen just once. Sequences were obtained from blood. The receptors were gathered from a woman between 18 and 29 years old with Graves' ophthalmopathy.

This chain uses TRBV15 with TRBJ2-1; D may correspond to TRBD1 or TRBD2 (5 bases each). CDR1 is LNHNV, CDR2 YYDKDF, per germline (reference sequence). Trimming pared 5 bases from V and 7 bases from J, leaving 15 bases between. The CDR3 loop spans 14 amino acids. This CDR3 is CATSRGTSGNEQFF. The CDR3 DNA sequence: TGTGCCACCAGCCGTGGGACCTCGGGAAATGAGCAGTTCTTC.

This rearrangement joins TRBV29-1 to TRBJ2-2, with TRBD2 matching 15 bases. V was clipped by 5 bases and J by 4 bases; unmatched bases: 14. The CDR3 extends over 19 amino acids. Germline V gene data show CDR1 as SQVTM and CDR2 as ANQGSEA. The CDR3 coding sequence is TGCAGCGTTCAAGGACTAGCGGGAGGGCGCATAGAGTTCACCGGGGAGCTGTTTTTT. Protein sequence: CSVQGLAGGRIEFTGELFF.

This clonotype came up many times. This rearrangement joins TRBV20-1 to TRBJ2-5; the D is unclear. The CDR3 covers 12 residues. V was trimmed by 2 bases and J by 5 bases, leaving 9 bases between them. Germline loops: CDR1 DFQATT, CDR2 SNEGSKA (reference sequence). This chain's CDR3 is CSARSLIETQYF. DNA of the CDR3: TGCAGTGCTAGATCCCTCATCGAGACCCAGTACTTC.

This clonotype was found a few times. The V call is TRBV6-1, the J call TRBJ1-4; the D is unclear. Trimming shortened V by 5 bases and J by 0 bases, and 13 bases separated the two germline ends. Germline V gene sequence: CDR1 MNHNS, CDR2 SASEGT. The CDR3 has 16 amino acids. The CDR3 here is CASSRPRGATNEKLFF. The DNA of the CDR3 is TGTGCCAGCAGTAGACCCCGTGGGGCAACTAATGAAAAACTGTTTTTT.

The chain uses TRBV18 and TRBJ2-7; D gene ambiguous. Looked up from germline, CDR1 is KGHSH and CDR2 is LQKENI. The CDR3 has 15 amino acids. The ends were cut back, 0 bases at V and 0 bases at J, with 9 bases in the middle. CDR3: CASSPPGGHSYEQYF. The CDR3 bases are TGTGCCAGCTCACCACCAGGCGGTCACTCCTACGAGCAGTACTTC.

This clonotype turned up a few times. The chain is built from TRBV29-1 and TRBJ2-1; 9 positions match TRBD1. CDR1 and CDR2 from the germline V gene are SQVTM and ANQGSEA. J lost 8 bases, V lost 7 bases, and 12 bases had no gene match. The CDR3 has 14 amino acids. The CDR3 loop is CSAPTGGAIDEQFF. Here the CDR3 DNA reads TGCAGCGCCCCGACAGGGGGAGCGATAGATGAGCAGTTCTTC.

Ten or more counts support this clonotype. The chain uses TRBV5-8 and TRBJ2-7; 7 positions match TRBD2. The CDR3 has 15 residues. Germline CDR1 and CDR2: SGHTS and YDEGEE. Trimming cost V 0 bases and J 2 bases; bases outside gene matches: 5. The CDR3 spells CASSLGLAVTYEQYF. The CDR3 DNA sequence: TGTGCCAGCAGCTTGGGGCTAGCGGTAACCTACGAGCAGTACTTC.

This clonotype was picked up many times. V and J are TRBV7-9 and TRBJ1-6, with 11 bases that match TRBD1. Germline CDR1 and CDR2: SEHNR and FQNEAQ (reference sequence). The CDR3 has 15 residues. J gave up 8 bases and V 4 bases, and 4 bases lay outside the gene matches. CDR3 sequence (DNA): TGTGCCAGCAGCTCGGGGACAGGGGGAGATTCACCCCTCCACTTT. It yields the protein CASSSGTGGDSPLHF.

This clonotype was counted ten times or more. The V gene is TRBV6-5, the J gene TRBJ2-1; 7 bases are shared with TRBD2. This CDR3 region has 18 residues. V shed 0 bases and J 7 bases; nucleotides not matched to a gene: 15. Per germline, CDR1 MNHEY and CDR2 SVGAGI. The chain's CDR3 is CASSYSKMLKRGRNEQFF. The CDR3 DNA is TGTGCCAGCAGTTACTCGAAGATGTTGAAGCGCGGGAGAAATGAGCAGTTCTTC.

This clonotype was recorded only once. The V call is TRBV6-5, the J call TRBJ1-1; D is possibly TRBD1 (5 bases). Germline-derived CDR1 and CDR2 are MNHEY and SVGAGI. The V end was cut by 2 bases, the J end by 4 bases, with 11 bases between. CDR3 length: 14 residues. In nucleotides, the CDR3 is TGTGCCAGCAGTTACAACAGGCCGAGCACTGAAGCTTTCTTT. This gives the protein CASSYNRPSTEAFF.